The 32 T cell receptor beta chains given below trace back to one sample, sequenced in a study of human CD8 memory T cell subsets. Libraries for TCR beta were constructed using UMI-labeled 5' RACE. TCRdb re-called the 5' RACE reads and catalogs CDR3 proteins one per entry, DNA excluded. The table for this sample gives over 8,000 distinct CDR3 sequences. The sequenced sample was CD8+ stem-like memory T cells (TSCM and TCM) sorted from PBMCs. Stated subset: stem-like memory CD8 T cells (TSTEM), CCR7+ PD-1- TIGIT-. The source is a human donor in good health.

By frequency, this clonotype is medium-sized (0.01 to 0.1%). The J gene is TRBJ2-3, the V gene TRBV28; the TCRdb D gene call, TRBD2, has no DNA to confirm it. Germline V gives CDR1 MDHEN, CDR2 SYDVKM. The CDR3 runs to 16 residues. The chain's CDR3 is CASSLDVAELTDTQYF.

Measured by frequency, this clonotype is medium-sized. The rearrangement links TRBV2 to TRBJ2-3; lacking DNA, the TRBD1 call made by TCRdb goes unchecked. The germline gives CDR1 SNHLY, CDR2 FYNNEI. CDR3 length: 13 residues. This chain's CDR3 is CASSDRGRDTQYF.

In terms of frequency, this clonotype is medium-sized (0.01 to 0.1%). The rearrangement uses TRBV10-3 and TRBJ1-1; TCRdb's D call, TRBD1, is unchecked because there is no DNA. This CDR3 is 12 amino acids long. Looked up from germline, CDR1 is ENHRY and CDR2 is SYGVKD. The CDR3: CAISESGDPAFF.

This chain uses TRBV6-1 with TRBJ2-7; TCRdb's D call of TRBD1 is untestable without DNA. This CDR3 has 12 amino acids. Germline loops: CDR1 MNHNS, CDR2 SASEGT. CDR3 residues: CASGGYSYEQYF.

This sequence joins TRBV21-1 and TRBJ1-2; TCRdb proposes TRBD1, but this gene call is untestable without DNA. TRBV21-1 is a pseudogene segment. The CDR3 totals 16 residues. CDR3 residues: CASSKGVWVGTYGYTF.

This chain connects TRBV6-5 to TRBJ2-2; the D call of TRBD1 rests on TCRdb alone, since no DNA is present to check it. CDR1 is MNHEY and CDR2 is SVGAGI in the germline V gene. CDR3 length: 14 residues. The CDR3 loop is CASMSSQGSGELFF.

Judged by frequency, this clonotype is medium-sized. CDR3 amino acids: CSVDSGGTQYF. The rearrangement joins TRBV29-1 to TRBJ2-3. This CDR3 spans 11 amino acids. CDR1 and CDR2 from the germline V gene are SQVTM and ANQGSEA.

V usage is TRBV7-2 and J usage is TRBJ2-2; the D call from TCRdb, TRBD2, cannot be confirmed without DNA. This CDR3 has 16 amino acids. Germline CDR1 SGHTA, CDR2 FQGNSA. The CDR3 is CASSPGSGEGTGELFF.

The V call is TRBV4-3, the J call TRBJ2-1. CDR3 length equals 15 residues. Germline-derived CDR1 and CDR2 are LGHNA and YSLEER. The CDR3 reads CASSLARSSYNEQFF.

This clonotype counts as medium-sized by frequency. CDR3 residues: CASSFYDSLNTEAFF. V usage is TRBV5-1 and J usage is TRBJ1-1; TCRdb designates TRBD1, a call that cannot be tested without DNA. Per germline, CDR1 SGHRS and CDR2 YFSETQ. This CDR3 is 15 amino acids long. Drawing the rest from reference TRBV5-1 and TRBJ1-1, the complete variable domain is KAGVTQTPRYLIKTRGQQVTLSCSPISGHRSVSWYQQTPGQGLQFLFEYFSETQRNKGNFPGRFSGRQFSNSRSEMNVSTLELGDSALYLCASSFYDSLNTEAFFGQGTRLTVV.

The gene calls are TRBV20-1 and TRBJ2-7. Germline values: CDR1 DFQATT, CDR2 SNEGSKA (reference sequence). The CDR3 is made up of 12 amino acids. CDR3 sequence: CSASYGIREQYF.

This clonotype ranks as medium-sized in terms of frequency. CDR3 residues: CASRSTSDEQYF. The chain has TRBV7-9 and TRBJ2-7; with no DNA, the TCRdb D assignment of TRBD2 cannot be verified. Germline values: CDR1 SEHNR, CDR2 FQNEAQ (reference sequence). This CDR3 comprises 12 residues.

This clonotype ranks as medium-sized in terms of frequency. The chain joins TRBV28 to TRBJ2-1; TCRdb picks TRBD1, but there is no DNA to check that call. This CDR3 spans 12 amino acids. Germline CDR1 reads MDHEN; CDR2 reads SYDVKM. CDR3 amino acids: CASSLLGGEQFF.

The rearrangement joins TRBV19 to TRBJ2-7; lacking DNA, the TRBD2 call made by TCRdb goes unchecked. The CDR3 loop spans 15 amino acids. CDR1 and CDR2 from the germline V gene are LNHDA and SQIVND (reference sequence). CDR3 region: CASNVGTSGSYEQYF.

The J gene is TRBJ2-1, the V gene TRBV6-2 or TRBV6-3; TCRdb calls TRBD2, which cannot be checked without DNA. The CDR3 contains 15 residues. The germline CDR1 and CDR2 sequences are MNHEY and SVGEGT. The CDR3 loop is CASSGTSGLYNEQFF.

This clonotype is labeled medium-sized based on frequency. V usage is TRBV20-1 and J usage is TRBJ2-7; TCRdb designates TRBD2, a call that cannot be tested without DNA. CDR1 and CDR2 from the germline V gene are DFQATT and SNEGSKA (reference sequence). The CDR3 is made up of 13 amino acids. The CDR3 region is CSAPLAGGSEQYF.

This sequence joins TRBV15 and TRBJ2-5; TCRdb calls TRBD2, which cannot be checked without DNA. Germline CDR1 and CDR2: LNHNV and YYDKDF (reference sequence). This CDR3 contains 16 residues. The CDR3 protein is CATSRERGLAGQTQYF. The whole variable domain, filled in from reference TRBV15 and TRBJ2-5, reads DAMVIQNPRYQVTQFGKPVTLSCSQTLNHNVMYWYQQKSSQAPKLLFHYYDKDFNNEADTPDNFQSRRPNTSFCFLDIRSPGLGDTAMYLCATSRERGLAGQTQYFGPGTRLLVL.

This clonotype counts as medium-sized by frequency. The CDR3 spells CSASGHSYNEQFF. The genes are TRBV20-1 and TRBJ2-1; the TCRdb D gene call, TRBD1, has no DNA to confirm it. The CDR3 sequence is 13 residues long. Germline assignment: CDR1 DFQATT and CDR2 SNEGSKA (reference sequence).

The rearrangement uses TRBV7-6 and TRBJ2-3; no DNA is available, so the TRBD1 call from TCRdb remains unchecked. The CDR3 totals 15 residues. Germline V gene data show CDR1 as SGHVS and CDR2 as FNYEAQ. CDR3 in amino acids: CASSIAGGSADTQYF.

V and J are TRBV2 and TRBJ2-7. CDR1 SNHLY and CDR2 FYNNEI come from the germline V gene. The CDR3 spans 11 residues. The CDR3 sequence is CASGHGHEQYF.

This chain links TRBV5-5 with TRBJ2-1; TCRdb proposes TRBD1, but this gene call is untestable without DNA. From germline, CDR1 is SGHKS and CDR2 YYEKEE (reference sequence). The CDR3 contains 13 residues. CDR3 protein: CASNLQGLIQQFF.

V and J are TRBV5-6 and TRBJ2-1; the D gene TCRdb calls, TRBD2, cannot be checked with no DNA. The germline CDR1 and CDR2 sequences are SGHDT and YYEEEE. The CDR3 totals 14 residues. This chain's CDR3 is CASSYSGTYNEQFF.

The J gene is TRBJ2-7, the V gene TRBV6-2 or TRBV6-3; the TRBD2 assignment by TCRdb is unverifiable without DNA. Germline values: CDR1 MNHEY, CDR2 SVGEGT. The length of the CDR3 is 17 residues. The CDR3 spells CASSYLLAAGRPYEQYF.

The gene calls are TRBV11-2 and TRBJ2-1; TCRdb outputs TRBD2, but without DNA this stays unchecked. Germline V gene lookup returns CDR1 SGHAT and CDR2 FQNNGV. The CDR3 has 15 amino acids. Here the CDR3 reads CASSSVVYEEDEQFF. Together with reference TRBV11-2 and TRBJ2-1, the CDR3 gives the full variable domain: EAGVAQSPRYKIIEKRQSVAFWCNPISGHATLYWYQQILGQGPKLLIQFQNNGVVDDSQLPKDRFSAERLKGVDSTLKIQPAKLEDSAVYLCASSSVVYEEDEQFFGPGTRLTVL.

This chain joins TRBV24-1 and TRBJ2-7; TCRdb proposes TRBD1, but this gene call is untestable without DNA. The germline CDR1 and CDR2 sequences are KGHDR and SFDVKD. This CDR3 spans 14 amino acids. The CDR3 protein is CATSAGGRGSEQYF.

Judged by frequency, this clonotype is medium-sized. The CDR3 protein is CASSQSDRGQPQHF. V gene TRBV23-1 combines with J gene TRBJ1-5; TCRdb designates TRBD1, a call that cannot be tested without DNA. TRBV23-1 counts as an open reading frame of uncertain function. The CDR3 runs to 14 residues.

The rearrangement joins TRBV7-8 to TRBJ2-1; TCRdb gives TRBD2 as the D gene, but with no DNA this cannot be confirmed. This CDR3 has 13 residues. Per the germline V gene, CDR1 is SGHVS and CDR2 is FQNEAQ. CDR3 loop: CATHEGLDNEQFF.

The V gene is TRBV11-2, the J gene TRBJ1-5; the D gene TCRdb calls, TRBD1, cannot be checked with no DNA. Germline CDR1 is SGHAT and CDR2 is FQNNGV. The CDR3 runs 15 residues. The CDR3 here is CASSLGQGWAQPQHF.

The chain combines TRBV6-2 or TRBV6-3 with TRBJ2-7. The V gene's germline CDR1 is MNHEY and CDR2 SVGEGT. The CDR3 length is 12 residues. The CDR3 loop is CASSYGQTEQYF.

This chain joins TRBV9 and TRBJ1-2. The CDR3 totals 11 residues. CDR1 and CDR2 from the germline V gene are SGDLS and YYNGEE. This CDR3 reads CASSALGGYTF. Supplemented by reference TRBV9 and TRBJ1-2, the full variable domain reads DSGVTQTPKHLITATGQRVTLRCSPRSGDLSVYWYQQSLDQGLQFLIQYYNGEERAKGNILERFSAQQFPDLHSELNLSSLELGDSALYFCASSALGGYTFGSGTRLTVV.

In terms of frequency, this clonotype is medium-sized. The V call is TRBV29-1, the J call TRBJ2-7; checking the TCRdb D call of TRBD2 is not possible without DNA. Germline-derived CDR1 and CDR2 are SQVTM and ANQGSEA. The CDR3 is 12 residues long. The chain's CDR3 is CSVDAGNHEQYF.

The chain employs TRBV28 and TRBJ1-1; TCRdb calls TRBD1, which cannot be checked without DNA. The CDR3 runs to 14 residues. CDR1 and CDR2 from the germline V gene are MDHEN and SYDVKM. The CDR3: CASRYDRLNTEAFF.